These 23 T cell receptor beta chains originate from one sample sequenced in a study of control samples from healthy donors and cancer patients. Clones were sequenced by immunoSEQ multiplex PCR, and TCRdb holds only the in-frame ones, with some missing. The sample lists about 120,000 clones, around 90% seen once, with about two fifths in the top ten. The sequenced sample consisted of blood. These receptors all stem from a man in his fifties or sixties in good health.

This chain links TRBV6-6 with TRBJ1-2, with 11 bases matching TRBD1. The CDR3 totals 16 residues. The V and J ends lost 5 bases and 4 bases, in that order; junction bases with no gene match: 9. Germline V gives CDR1 MNHNY, CDR2 SVGAGI (reference sequence). As DNA, the CDR3 is TGTGCCAGCAGTACAGGGACAGGGGGACGTAGCTATGGCTACACCTTC. It specifies CASSTGTGGRSYGYTF.

The chain is built from TRBV24-1 and TRBJ2-7; no reliable D call. Germline loops: CDR1 KGHDR, CDR2 SFDVKD. CDR3 length equals 14 residues. The V end was cut by 3 bases, the J end by 4 bases, with 12 bases between. The DNA for the CDR3 is TGTGCCACCAGTGATAAGGGCCCAACATACGAGCAGTACTTC. Residues: CATSDKGPTYEQYF.

The chain uses TRBV6-5 and TRBJ1-2; no definite D call. Germline lookup yields CDR1 MNHEY and CDR2 SVGAGI. V was trimmed by 5 bases and J by 5 bases, leaving 15 bases between them. The CDR3 loop spans 14 amino acids. In nucleotides, the CDR3 is TGTGCCAGCAGTCCCGTCGGGGAAAAGTATGGCTACACCTTC. It is translated as CASSPVGEKYGYTF.

This clone was counted only a few times. The chain employs TRBV7-2 and TRBJ2-5; 11 bases are shared with TRBD1. V shed 4 bases and J 2 bases; nucleotides not matched to a gene: 12. CDR3 length: 18 residues. Germline-derived CDR1 and CDR2 are SGHTA and FQGNSA. CDR3 residues: CASSSKVGTGGLQETQYF. CDR3 DNA: TGTGCCAGCAGCTCAAAGGTTGGGACAGGGGGTTTACAAGAGACCCAGTACTTC.

The V and J genes are TRBV19 and TRBJ2-3; TRBD1 matches 10 bases. This CDR3 is built from 14 residues. Germline V lookup: CDR1 LNHDA, CDR2 SQIVND (reference sequence). V dropped 3 bases and J dropped 4; count of bases not matched to a gene: 1. This CDR3 is CASSMTGGPDTQYF. The DNA for the CDR3 is TGTGCCAGTAGTATGACAGGGGGCCCAGATACGCAGTATTTT.

The V and J genes are TRBV5-4 and TRBJ2-7; perhaps TRBD1 as D (5 bases). In germline, CDR1 is SGHNT, CDR2 YYREEE (reference sequence). This CDR3 is built from 13 residues. Deletions cut 2 bases from V and 1 base from J, with 7 bases between. The CDR3 here is CASSFDRSYEQYF. CDR3 coding DNA: TGTGCCAGCAGCTTCGACAGATCCTACGAGCAGTACTTC.

The V and J genes are TRBV3-1 (or the pseudogene TRBV3-2) and TRBJ1-5, with D perhaps matching TRBD1 (6 bases). Germline V gene lookup returns CDR1 LGHDT and CDR2 YNNKEL (reference sequence). This CDR3 comprises 14 residues. Between the trimmed V and J ends, which lost 2 bases and 7 bases, there was a span of 12 bases. The DNA of the CDR3 is TGTGCCAGCAGCCAAAATAGGGGGAACCAGCCCCAGCATTTT. Translation: CASSQNRGNQPQHF.

V gene TRBV2 combines with J gene TRBJ2-5; D remains ambiguous. V dropped 4 bases and J dropped 4 bases, with 16 bases sitting between them. This CDR3 region has 15 residues. The V gene's germline CDR1 is SNHLY and CDR2 FYNNEI. CDR3 loop: CASSGRGAVGETQYF. Written as DNA, the CDR3 is TGTGCCAGCAGTGGGCGAGGTGCGGTCGGAGAGACCCAGTACTTC.

The V call is TRBV2, the J call TRBJ2-1, with D uncertain. The CDR3 spans 12 residues. Trimming shortened V by 6 bases and J by 7 bases, and 10 bases separated the two germline ends. From germline, CDR1 is SNHLY and CDR2 FYNNEI. The CDR3 nucleotides read TGTGCCAGCAGCACAATGGGGAATGAGCAGTTCTTC. It encodes CASSTMGNEQFF. Supplemented by reference TRBV2 and TRBJ2-1, the full variable domain reads EPEVTQTPSHQVTQMGQEVILRCVPISNHLYFYWYRQILGQKVEFLVSFYNNEISEKSEIFDDQFSVERPDGSNFTLKIRSTKLEDSAMYFCASSTMGNEQFFGPGTRLTVL.

In DNA, the CDR3 is TGTGCCAGCAGTTACTCGCGGGAGGCCGAAGCTTTCTTT. This codes for CASSYSREAEAFF. The V gene is TRBV6-2 or TRBV6-3, the J gene TRBJ1-1; D remains unclear. Trimming took 0 bases from V and 8 from J, leaving 10 bases between them. This CDR3 contains 13 residues. Germline lookup yields CDR1 MNHEY and CDR2 SVGEGT.

Comments on this clone: At one of its ends the junction is not consistent with the germline gene, which may arise from a read error. The chain couples TRBV7-8 to TRBJ1-2; 7 bases line up with TRBD1. The length of the CDR3 is 12 residues. The V gene's germline CDR1 is SGHVS and CDR2 FQNEAQ. CDR3 protein: CASSPGVKTGEF. The CDR3, as DNA: TGTGCCAGCAGCCCGGGAGTAAAAACAGGGGAGTTC.

This chain connects TRBV5-1 to TRBJ1-2; no definite D call. Trimming shortened V by 0 bases and J by 4 bases, and 16 bases separated the two germline ends. The germline CDR1 and CDR2 sequences are SGHRS and YFSETQ. This CDR3 spans 16 amino acids. CDR3 residues: CASSLEAVSSFYGYTF. DNA for the CDR3: TGCGCCAGCAGCTTGGAGGCAGTATCCTCCTTCTATGGCTACACCTTC. The variable domain in full, completed from reference TRBV5-1 and TRBJ1-2, reads KAGVTQTPRYLIKTRGQQVTLSCSPISGHRSVSWYQQTPGQGLQFLFEYFSETQRNKGNFPGRFSGRQFSNSRSEMNVSTLELGDSALYLCASSLEAVSSFYGYTFGSGTRLTVV.

Here the CDR3 DNA reads TGTGCCAGCAGTGAAGGGGTCCGGCGGGGGGGCAAGGATACGCAGTATTTT. Translating gives CASSEGVRRGGKDTQYF. This chain connects TRBV6-1 to TRBJ2-3; 9 bases map to TRBD2. CDR1 is MNHNS and CDR2 is SASEGT in the germline V gene. The CDR3 contains 17 residues. The V and J ends lost 1 base and 6 bases, in that order; junction bases with no gene match: 11.

This chain links TRBV30 with TRBJ1-2; 8 nucleotides line up with TRBD1. Germline values: CDR1 GTSNPN, CDR2 SVGIG (reference sequence). The CDR3 contains 14 residues. J gave up 4 bases and V 2 bases, and 6 bases lay outside the gene matches. The CDR3 protein is CAWSPRGLPYGYTF. The CDR3 DNA is TGTGCCTGGAGTCCCAGGGGGCTGCCCTATGGCTACACCTTC.

The chain is built from TRBV7-9 and TRBJ2-7; 15 positions match TRBD2. The V segment lost 5 bases and the J segment 2 bases; nucleotides outside the gene matches: 7. Germline V gene sequence: CDR1 SEHNR, CDR2 FQNEAQ (reference sequence). The CDR3 length is 17 residues. This CDR3 reads CASSQGLAGGGPYEQYF. The CDR3 DNA follows: TGTGCCAGCAGCCAGGGACTAGCGGGGGGAGGGCCCTACGAGCAGTACTTC.

The chain has TRBV2 and TRBJ2-1; 14 nucleotides line up with TRBD2. V trimming: 4 bases; J trimming: 8 bases; junction bases outside the gene matches: 7. The CDR3 length is 16 residues. Germline V gene sequence: CDR1 SNHLY, CDR2 FYNNEI. CDR3 DNA sequence: TGTGCCAGCAGTGGACTAGCGGGGGGGGCGATAGATGAGCAGTTCTTC. It specifies CASSGLAGGAIDEQFF.

The chain couples TRBV18 to TRBJ1-1, with a weak D call TRBD1 (5 bases). CDR3 length: 17 amino acids. CDR1 is KGHSH, CDR2 LQKENI, per germline. V was pared by 3 bases and J by 1 base, with 18 bases between. The CDR3 nucleotides read TGTGCCAGCTCACCTTCGGGCAGGGCGAGGGAGAACACTGAAGCTTTCTTT. It yields the protein CASSPSGRARENTEAFF.

The chain's CDR3 is CASSYSGGAGETQYF. The CDR3 DNA reads TGTGCCAGCAGTTACTCCGGGGGGGCCGGCGAGACCCAGTACTTC. The V gene is TRBV6-2 or TRBV6-3, the J gene TRBJ2-5; 8 bases fit TRBD2. The junction had 5 bases not matched to a gene; V was cut back by 0 bases and J by 5 bases. This CDR3 contains 15 residues. Germline CDR1 reads MNHEY; CDR2 reads SVGEGT.

This chain joins TRBV25-1 and TRBJ2-1; possible D gene TRBD2, 5 bases. CDR3 length: 15 residues. Looked up from germline, CDR1 is MGHDK and CDR2 is SYGVNS. Trimming stripped 7 bases from V and 4 bases from J, with 17 bases between. This chain's CDR3 is CASMSGGFRYNEQFF. The CDR3 bases are TGTGCCAGCATGAGTGGCGGGTTTAGATACAATGAGCAGTTCTTC.

This clone has only one observation. The CDR3 bases are TGTGCCAGCAGCCCGAAGCAGGCTCAGCCCCAGCATTTT. Protein: CASSPKQAQPQHF. The V gene is TRBV28, the J gene TRBJ1-5; D gene uncertain. This CDR3 contains 13 residues. Trimming pared 6 bases from V and 6 bases from J, leaving 12 bases between. Germline CDR1 reads MDHEN; CDR2 reads SYDVKM.

This chain joins TRBV9 and TRBJ1-1; 9 bases are shared with TRBD1. CDR3 length equals 14 residues. Germline-derived CDR1 and CDR2 are SGDLS and YYNGEE. V shed 4 bases and J 1 base; nucleotides not matched to a gene: 2. The CDR3 DNA is TGTGCCAGCAGCCAGACAGGGGGGAACACTGAAGCTTTCTTT. The encoded protein is CASSQTGGNTEAFF.

In its sample, this clone was seen a few times. The chain combines TRBV14 with TRBJ2-4, with a weak D call TRBD2 (6 bases). Germline V lookup: CDR1 SGHDN, CDR2 FVKESK. V dropped 4 bases and J dropped 2 bases, with 9 bases sitting between them. This CDR3 contains 14 residues. Here the CDR3 reads CASSRDSTKNIQYF. DNA of the CDR3: TGTGCCAGCAGCCGGGACTCAACCAAAAACATTCAGTACTTC.

V usage is TRBV5-6 and J usage is TRBJ2-7; D remains ambiguous. The length of the CDR3 is 14 residues. Trimming stripped 0 bases from V and 0 bases from J, with 7 bases between. Germline V gene data show CDR1 as SGHDT and CDR2 as YYEEEE. As DNA, the CDR3 is TGTGCCAGCAGCTTGGCGGCCGGCTCCTACGAGCAGTACTTC. It is translated as CASSLAAGSYEQYF.